This T cell receptor (beta chain) originates from a study of cytomegalovirus exposure and HLA in healthy donors. Findings of the study overall: There were three CMV-associated chains whose specificity for CMV antigens was confirmed in vitro.

The table came from immunoSEQ multiplex PCR; TCRdb's copy has only in-frame clones and leaves some out. The sample has some 140,000 clones; roughly four fifths are singletons. Points on this clone: Its target is not known.

The sample consisted of PBMCs. The clonotype comes from a woman aged 30 to 39 in good health and CMV-seronegative.

The CDR3 sequence is CASSLTSASGGWNEQFF. CDR3 in DNA: TGTGCCAGCAGCTTAACGTCGGCTAGCGGGGGTTGGAATGAGCAGTTCTTC. The genes are TRBV7-3 and TRBJ2-1, with 10 nucleotides matching TRBD2. V lost 0 bases and J lost 7; bases outside the gene matches: 9. CDR1 is SGHTA and CDR2 is FQGTGA in the germline V gene. This CDR3 is built from 17 residues.